The source of this T cell receptor (beta chain) is a study of CD8+ T cells in alopecia areata (dated by TCRdb to 2016 to 2018). Regarding the complete study: The treated patients took part in an open-label pilot trial in which moderate-to-severe alopecia areata was treated with oral tofacitinib at 5 to 10 mg twice daily. Tofacitinib was administered for 6 to 18 months, and 6 months of follow-up off drug were then conducted to assess delayed response and recurrence. In both human patients and the C3H/HeJ mouse model, the study applied high-throughput TCRbeta sequencing to look at T cell clonal expansion in alopecia areata. Scalp tissue and sorted CD4+ and CD8+ peripheral blood T cells from patchy and totalis/universalis alopecia areata patients and from healthy controls were covered by human TCRbeta sequencing. Biopsies were taken from tofacitinib-treated patients at baseline and again at 4 and 24 weeks into treatment, and several of those patients also had a later scalp biopsy. Clonality in the scalp was compared among normal scalp (n=4), patchy alopecia areata scalp (n=8), and alopecia totalis/universalis scalp (n=8). RNA came from the PAXgene miRNA kit for fixed scalp, the miRNeasy kit for PBMCs, and the RNeasy kit for mouse skin. Amplification of TCRbeta CDR3 regions was done by immunoSEQ multiplex PCR using 35 Vbeta forward primers and 13 Jbeta reverse primers. The study at large found these results: Shared TCR sequences between patients were less evident than in mice, which may be partly attributable to HLA diversity in the patient population. Compared with normal scalp, lesional scalp had higher clonality and more expanded CD8+ clones, particularly in alopecia totalis/universalis, a pattern that suggests antigenic drive. Scalp TCR repertoire analysis is complicated because resident alphabeta T cells in normal human skin are also sequenced, whereas mouse skin is dominated by gammadelta T cells.

Concerning this clone: No cognate antigen has been identified for it. Base qualities are not recorded, but no much larger clone differs from it by a single base.

The intended sense of this specimen's time point label: baseline before oral tofacitinib. Lesional scalp punch biopsies and peripheral blood were obtained from alopecia areata patients. PBMCs were separated by density centrifugation and stained for CD3, CD4 and CD8, after which CD4+ and CD8+ T cells were sorted on a FACSAria. The CDR3 spans 15 residues, from the cysteine through the phenylalanine. Left in the record is the CDR3 DNA by itself, 45 bases read in frame from the first base. For CDR1 and CDR2, the germline V gene (reference sequence) lists GTSNPN and SVGIG. V gives up 5 bases and J gives up 2 bases, and the segment between their germline ends measures 16 bases. The receptor library was made with the immunoSEQ multiplex PCR assay. RNA was extracted from all samples and reverse transcribed into cDNA, which served as template for TCR sequencing. SuperScript III was used to make first-strand cDNA, primed with a 2:1 mix of oligo-dT and random hexamers. Amplification bias was assessed with a synthetic immune receptor repertoire, and residual bias was removed computationally. The original pipeline was this. Raw reads were preprocessed to remove errors, and CDR3 was defined according to IMGT conventions as the region from the conserved cysteine to phenylalanine. Clonality was computed as 1 minus the Shannon entropy, with the entropy normalized by log2 of the number of productive unique TCRs. Whether scalp clones were CD4 or CD8 was inferred by matching scalp TCRbeta sequences against CD4 and CD8 repertoires sorted from blood. Drawn from immuneACCESS, this table holds only the in-frame rearrangements with V and J called that TCRdb kept. Clones are partly lost; checked studies trace under half to an unresolved V gene and leave the rest unexplained. V, J and clone size reflect that table, while D and trimming were determined from the DNA. The sample table lists 100,000 to 150,000 clones, approximately 48% of them with a count of one. Approximately 18% of the sample is held by the ten biggest clonotypes.

The source of this sequence is a human donor with alopecia areata. The rearranged chain carries TRBV30 and TRBJ2-1; the D gene is possibly TRBD2, with 5 bases matching. Sequenced here: CD8+ T cells sorted from blood, sampled at week 0. The CDR3 protein: CAWEDTRVPYNEQFF. The DNA reads as follows: TGTGCCTGGGAAGATACGAGGGTACCCTACAATGAGCAGTTCTTC.